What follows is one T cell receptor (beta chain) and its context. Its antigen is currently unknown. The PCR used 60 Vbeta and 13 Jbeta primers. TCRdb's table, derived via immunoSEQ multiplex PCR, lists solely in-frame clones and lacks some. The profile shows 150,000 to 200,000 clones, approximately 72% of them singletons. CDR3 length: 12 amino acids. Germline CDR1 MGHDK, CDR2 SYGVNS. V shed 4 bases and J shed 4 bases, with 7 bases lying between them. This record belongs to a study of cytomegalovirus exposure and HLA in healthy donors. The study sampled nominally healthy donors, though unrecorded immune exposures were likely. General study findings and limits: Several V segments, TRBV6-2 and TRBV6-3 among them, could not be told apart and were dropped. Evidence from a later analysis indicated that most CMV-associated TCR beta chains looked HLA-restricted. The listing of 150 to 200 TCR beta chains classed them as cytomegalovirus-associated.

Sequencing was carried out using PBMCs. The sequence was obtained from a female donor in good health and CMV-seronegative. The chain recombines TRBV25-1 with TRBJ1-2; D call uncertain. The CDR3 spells CASSGAVYGYTF. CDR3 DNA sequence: TGTGCCAGCAGTGGGGCAGTCTATGGCTACACCTTC.